This TCR beta chain appears in the sequencing data of a study of a mutant IDH1 vaccine in newly diagnosed glioma. Turning to the study itself: Patients received vaccination from 4-6 weeks after radiotherapy alone, or with temozolomide cycles. Most had both radiotherapy and temozolomide beforehand; others had only one.

A word on this clone: What it binds is unknown.

Study-wide points: Pseudoprogression seemed unrelated to changes in top peripheral T cell clonotypes.

The time point denotes: week 5, during vaccination. With topical imiquimod, each dose of the vaccine consisted of 300 ug of mutant IDH1 20-mer peptide. Newly diagnosed WHO grade 3 or 4 IDH1-mutant, ATRX-lost astrocytomas were identified in the donors. Generated by immunoSEQ multiplex PCR, the TCRdb table keeps only in-frame clones and is missing some. The sample consists of 25,000 to 35,000 clones, 89% of them appearing once. Germline-derived CDR1 and CDR2 are SGHRS and YFSETQ. Trimming removed 4 bases at V and 1 base at J, with 12 bases between. CDR3 length: 15 amino acids. The chain links TRBV5-1 to TRBJ2-1, with a weak D call TRBD2 (6 bases). The TCR originated in a man between 18 and 29 years old with glioma. This specimen was PBMCs, taken from a glioma patient whose treatment included an IDH1 peptide vaccine. The CDR3 sequence is CASSPLAVSYNEQFF. The DNA of the CDR3 is TGCGCCAGCAGCCCTTTAGCGGTATCCTACAATGAGCAGTTCTTC.